The clone carrying this T cell receptor beta chain was counted once. Spiking of synthetic TCR analog templates was performed in each PCR. Repertoires were generated with immunoSEQ multiplex PCR, while TCRdb's copy carries only in-frame clones and drops some. The sample carries under 35,000 clones, 80% to 90% recorded once. V gave up 2 bases and J gave up 4 bases, with 11 bases separating them. From germline, CDR1 is SNHLY and CDR2 FYNNEI. The CDR3 contains 14 residues. Sample time point: peripheral blood 6 weeks after treatment start. These data are taken from a study of PD-L1 blockade in urothelial cancer. About the study: Blood samples had a median of 141,255 T cells, tens of thousands of unique TCRs, and clonality around 0.08.

This clonotype originated in an elderly man with urothelial cancer. Sequenced material: PBMCs, taken around atezolizumab (anti-PD-L1) treatment. The gene calls are TRBV2 and TRBJ2-5; a possible D gene is TRBD1 (5 bases). The CDR3 DNA is TGTGCCAGCAGTGAACTGCAGGGTGGAGAGACCCAGTACTTC. This encodes CASSELQGGETQYF.